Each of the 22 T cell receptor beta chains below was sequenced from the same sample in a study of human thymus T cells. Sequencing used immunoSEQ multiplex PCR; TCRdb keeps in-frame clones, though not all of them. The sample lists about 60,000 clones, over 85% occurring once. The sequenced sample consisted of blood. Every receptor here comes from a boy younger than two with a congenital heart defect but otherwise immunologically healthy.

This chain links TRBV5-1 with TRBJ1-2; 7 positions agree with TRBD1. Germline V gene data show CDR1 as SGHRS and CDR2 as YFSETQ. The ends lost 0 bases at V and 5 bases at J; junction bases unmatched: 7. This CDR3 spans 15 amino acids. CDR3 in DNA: TGCGCCAGCAGCTTGGCAACCGGGACAGATTATGGCTACACCTTC. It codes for CASSLATGTDYGYTF.

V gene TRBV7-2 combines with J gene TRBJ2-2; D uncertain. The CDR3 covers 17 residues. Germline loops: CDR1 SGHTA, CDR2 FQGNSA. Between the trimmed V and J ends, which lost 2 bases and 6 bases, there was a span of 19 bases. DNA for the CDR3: TGTGCCAGCAGCTTAAGGACCGTCCCCTCGAAATCCGGGGAGCTGTTTTTT. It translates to CASSLRTVPSKSGELFF.

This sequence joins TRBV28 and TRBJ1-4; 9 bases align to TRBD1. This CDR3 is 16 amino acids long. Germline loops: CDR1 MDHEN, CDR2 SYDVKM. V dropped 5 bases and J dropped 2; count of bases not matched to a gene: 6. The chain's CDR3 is CASSPYRGQTNEKLFF. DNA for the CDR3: TGTGCCAGCAGTCCTTACAGGGGGCAGACTAATGAAAAACTGTTTTTT.

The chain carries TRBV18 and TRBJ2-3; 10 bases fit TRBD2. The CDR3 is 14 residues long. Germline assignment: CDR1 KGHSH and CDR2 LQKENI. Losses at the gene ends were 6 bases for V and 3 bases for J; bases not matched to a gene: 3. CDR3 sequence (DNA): TGTGCCAGCTCGGGACTAGCGACAACAGATACGCAGTATTTT. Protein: CASSGLATTDTQYF.

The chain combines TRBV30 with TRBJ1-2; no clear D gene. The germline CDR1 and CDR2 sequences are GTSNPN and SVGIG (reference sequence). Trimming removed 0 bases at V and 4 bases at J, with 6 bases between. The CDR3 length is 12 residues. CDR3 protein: CAWSVGIYGYTF. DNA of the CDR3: TGTGCCTGGAGTGTGGGAATCTATGGCTACACCTTC.

Written as DNA, the CDR3 is TGTGCCAGCAGCCAAGATAACTGGGGGGCAAAGGAAGCTTTCTTT. This sequence encodes CASSQDNWGAKEAFF. The chain couples TRBV4-2 to TRBJ1-1, with D maybe TRBD1 (6 bases). Deletions cut 0 bases from V and 8 bases from J, with 16 bases between. CDR1 is LGHNA and CDR2 is YNFKEQ in the germline V gene. The CDR3 has 15 amino acids.

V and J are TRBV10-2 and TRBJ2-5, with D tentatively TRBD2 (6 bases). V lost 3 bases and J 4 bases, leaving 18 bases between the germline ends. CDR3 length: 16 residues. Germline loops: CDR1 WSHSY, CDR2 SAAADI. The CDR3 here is CASSESRAGRRETQYF. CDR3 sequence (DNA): TGCGCCAGCAGTGAATCCAGGGCGGGAAGGAGAGAGACCCAGTACTTC.

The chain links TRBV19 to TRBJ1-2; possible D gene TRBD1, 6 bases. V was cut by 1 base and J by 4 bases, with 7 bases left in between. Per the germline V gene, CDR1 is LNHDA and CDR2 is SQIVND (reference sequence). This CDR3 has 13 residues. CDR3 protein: CASSIGRGYGYTF. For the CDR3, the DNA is TGTGCCAGTAGTATAGGCAGGGGCTATGGCTACACCTTC.

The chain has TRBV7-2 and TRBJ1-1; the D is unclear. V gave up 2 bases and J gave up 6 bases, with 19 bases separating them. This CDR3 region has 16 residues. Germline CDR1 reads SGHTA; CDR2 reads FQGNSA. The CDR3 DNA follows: TGTGCCAGCAGCTTACGCCCTTTGAGCCAGATCCCTGAAGCTTTCTTT. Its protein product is CASSLRPLSQIPEAFF.

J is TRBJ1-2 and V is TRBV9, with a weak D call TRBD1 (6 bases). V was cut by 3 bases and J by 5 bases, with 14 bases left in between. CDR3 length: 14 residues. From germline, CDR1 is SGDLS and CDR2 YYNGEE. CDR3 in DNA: TGTGCCAGCAGCGCTCAAACAGGGTTTTATGGCTACACCTTC. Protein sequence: CASSAQTGFYGYTF.

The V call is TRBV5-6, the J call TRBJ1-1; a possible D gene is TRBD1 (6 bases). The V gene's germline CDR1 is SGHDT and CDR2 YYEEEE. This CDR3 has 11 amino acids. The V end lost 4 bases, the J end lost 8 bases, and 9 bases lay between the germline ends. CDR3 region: CASSRGQEAFF. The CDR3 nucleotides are TGTGCCAGCAGCCGAGGACAGGAAGCTTTCTTT.

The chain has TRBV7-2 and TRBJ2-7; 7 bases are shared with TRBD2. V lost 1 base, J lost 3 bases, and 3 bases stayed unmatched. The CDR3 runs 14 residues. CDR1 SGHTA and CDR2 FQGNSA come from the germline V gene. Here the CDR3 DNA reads TGTGCCAGCAGCTTAGGGGCTAGCGGCTACGAGCAGTACTTC. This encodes CASSLGASGYEQYF.

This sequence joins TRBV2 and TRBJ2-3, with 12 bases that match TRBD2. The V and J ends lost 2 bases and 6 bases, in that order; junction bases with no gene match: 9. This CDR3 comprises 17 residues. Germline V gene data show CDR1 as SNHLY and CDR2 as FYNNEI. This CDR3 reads CASSEQGLAGGRDTQYF. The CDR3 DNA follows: TGTGCCAGCAGTGAACAAGGGCTAGCGGGAGGGCGGGATACGCAGTATTTT.

The CDR3 DNA reads as TGTGCCAGCAGTTATTTAGCGGGAGGACCTTACAATGAGCAGTTCTTC. Amino acid sequence: CASSYLAGGPYNEQFF. V usage is TRBV6-7 and J usage is TRBJ2-1; TRBD2 agrees at 10 bases. TRBV6-7 is assigned to the ORF class and has an uncertain function. V shed 3 bases and J 4 bases; nucleotides not matched to a gene: 6. The length of the CDR3 is 16 residues.

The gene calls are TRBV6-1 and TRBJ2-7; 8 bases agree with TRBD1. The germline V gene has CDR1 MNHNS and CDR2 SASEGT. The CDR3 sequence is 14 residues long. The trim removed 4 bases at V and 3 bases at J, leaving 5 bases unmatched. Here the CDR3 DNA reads TGTGCCAGCAGTGGTACAGGGGGTTACTACGAGCAGTACTTC. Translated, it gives CASSGTGGYYEQYF.

In DNA form, the CDR3 reads TGCGCCAGCAGCTTGCAAGGACAAACCTACGAGCAGTACTTC. Translating gives CASSLQGQTYEQYF. This chain uses TRBV5-1 with TRBJ2-7; D might be TRBD1 (5 bases). Trimming removed 1 base at V and 2 bases at J, with 10 bases between. The CDR3 length is 14 residues. Germline V gives CDR1 SGHRS, CDR2 YFSETQ.

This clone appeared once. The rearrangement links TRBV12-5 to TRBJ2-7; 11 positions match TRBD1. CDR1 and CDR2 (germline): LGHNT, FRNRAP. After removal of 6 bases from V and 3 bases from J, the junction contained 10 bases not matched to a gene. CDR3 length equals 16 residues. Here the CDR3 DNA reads TGTGCTAGTGGCATCCATTTCGGGACAGGGGGCTACGAGCAGTACTTC. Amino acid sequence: CASGIHFGTGGYEQYF.

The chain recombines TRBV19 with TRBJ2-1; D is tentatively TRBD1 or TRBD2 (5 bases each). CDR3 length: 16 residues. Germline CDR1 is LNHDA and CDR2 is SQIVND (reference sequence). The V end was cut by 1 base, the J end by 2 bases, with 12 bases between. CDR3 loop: CASSIGGGNPYNEQFF. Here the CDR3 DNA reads TGTGCCAGTAGTATAGGTGGGGGAAACCCCTACAATGAGCAGTTCTTC.

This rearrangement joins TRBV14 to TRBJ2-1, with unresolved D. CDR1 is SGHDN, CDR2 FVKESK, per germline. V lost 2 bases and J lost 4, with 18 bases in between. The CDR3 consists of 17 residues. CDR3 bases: TGTGCCAGCAGCCAATTGGACCCCTTGTCTGAGTACAATGAGCAGTTCTTC. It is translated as CASSQLDPLSEYNEQFF. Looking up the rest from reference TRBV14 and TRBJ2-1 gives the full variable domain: EAGVTQFPSHSVIEKGQTVTLRCDPISGHDNLYWYRRVMGKEIKFLLHFVKESKQDESGMPNNRFLAERTGGTYSTLKVQPAELEDSGVYFCASSQLDPLSEYNEQFFGPGTRLTVL.

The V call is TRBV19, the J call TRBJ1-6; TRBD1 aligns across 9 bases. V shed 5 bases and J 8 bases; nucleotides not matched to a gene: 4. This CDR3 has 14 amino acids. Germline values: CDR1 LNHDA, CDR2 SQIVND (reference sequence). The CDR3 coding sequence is TGTGCCAGTAGTTGGACAGGGGTGGATTCACCCCTCCACTTT. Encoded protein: CASSWTGVDSPLHF.

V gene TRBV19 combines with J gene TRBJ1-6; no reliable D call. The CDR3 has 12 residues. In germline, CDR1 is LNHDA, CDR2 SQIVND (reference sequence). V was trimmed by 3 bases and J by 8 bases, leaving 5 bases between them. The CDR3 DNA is TGTGCCAGTAGTATGAGGTATTCACCCCTCCACTTT. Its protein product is CASSMRYSPLHF.

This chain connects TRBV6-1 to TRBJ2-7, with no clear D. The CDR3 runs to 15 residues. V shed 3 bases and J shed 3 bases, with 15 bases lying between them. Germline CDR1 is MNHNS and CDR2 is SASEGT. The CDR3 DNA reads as TGTGCCAGCAGTGATGGGGTGGGTCCCCTCTACGAGCAGTACTTC. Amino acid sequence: CASSDGVGPLYEQYF.